The 28 T cell receptor beta chains presented below share a single source sample, sequenced in a study of blood T cell repertoires in COVID-19. The repertoire was sequenced with immunoSEQ multiplex PCR; TCRdb's copy has only in-frame clones and lacks some. The repertoire holds 200,000 to 250,000 clones, 70% to 90% seen once, with around 13% in the top ten. The sequenced sample was peripheral blood. The source of these receptors is a human donor in a cohort sampled during active COVID-19.

The J gene is TRBJ2-7, the V gene TRBV28, with 9 bases identical to TRBD1. The germline gives CDR1 MDHEN, CDR2 SYDVKM. The CDR3 covers 16 residues. The J segment lost 3 bases and the V segment lost 5 bases, leaving 11 bases of the junction unmatched. CDR3 sequence (DNA): TGTGCCAGCAGTCGGCAAGGACAGGGGCGAGGCTACGAGCAGTACTTC. Protein product: CASSRQGQGRGYEQYF.

V gene TRBV21-1 combines with J gene TRBJ1-1. TRBV21-1 is a recognized pseudogene. The CDR3 length is 15 residues. The CDR3 loop is CASSKGRRGNTEAFF. The CDR3 bases are TGTGCCAGCAGCAAAGGGAGGAGGGGGAACACTGAAGCTTTCTTT.

The V and J genes are TRBV13 and TRBJ1-1, with D possibly TRBD1 on 6 matching bases. Trimming took 5 bases from V and 1 from J, leaving 14 bases between them. Germline CDR1 PRHDT, CDR2 FYEKMQ (reference sequence). The CDR3 is 15 residues long. CDR3 in amino acids: CASSLPQGPNTEAFF. The CDR3 DNA reads as TGTGCCAGCAGCCTCCCACAGGGACCGAACACTGAAGCTTTCTTT.

This chain links TRBV7-9 with TRBJ2-7, with TRBD1 identical over 9 bases. The CDR3 runs to 15 residues. The germline V gene encodes CDR1 SEHNR and CDR2 FQNEAQ (reference sequence). V was pared by 4 bases and J by 12 bases, with 16 bases of the junction left unmatched. CDR3 bases: TGTGCCAGCAGCTCGGGGGGACAGGGTTTTATAGGTCTGTACTTC. Amino acid sequence: CASSSGGQGFIGLYF.

The V gene is TRBV9, the J gene TRBJ2-1; D may be TRBD2 (7 bases). Trimming took 4 bases from V and 5 from J, leaving 16 bases between them. The CDR3 has 15 amino acids. Germline values: CDR1 SGDLS, CDR2 YYNGEE. CDR3 DNA: TGTGCCAGCAGCCTTGGGGAGGGGGTGGACAATGAGCAGTTCTTC. It yields the protein CASSLGEGVDNEQFF.

The chain is built from TRBV5-5 and TRBJ2-7; the match to TRBD1 covers 8 bases. The junction had 2 bases not matched to a gene; V was cut back by 0 bases and J by 0 bases. Germline CDR1 reads SGHKS; CDR2 reads YYEKEE (reference sequence). The CDR3 runs to 15 residues. The CDR3 DNA reads TGTGCCAGCAGCTTGGGGCAGGGGGCCTCCTACGAGCAGTACTTC. It encodes CASSLGQGASYEQYF.

This chain joins TRBV30 and TRBJ1-2; tentative D call: TRBD1 (5 bases). The V end was cut by 2 bases, the J end by 7 bases, with 20 bases between. This CDR3 has 15 residues. CDR1 is GTSNPN, CDR2 SVGIG, per germline (reference sequence). CDR3 DNA sequence: TGTGCCTGGAGTCTCCAGGTGGGGGGATCGGTTGGCTACACCTTC. This translates into CAWSLQVGGSVGYTF.

CDR3 loop: CASSPGGFMNTEAFF. The CDR3 DNA reads TGTGCCAGCAGCCCGGGGGGATTTATGAACACTGAAGCTTTCTTT. The rearrangement uses TRBV28 and TRBJ1-1; D possibly corresponds to TRBD1 (5 bases). Germline V gives CDR1 MDHEN, CDR2 SYDVKM. The CDR3 is 15 amino acids. The V gene lost 6 bases and the J gene lost 0 bases, with 14 bases spanning the gap.

For the CDR3, the DNA is TGCGCCAGCAACAGGGCGTACCAAGAGACCCAGTACTTC. The encoded protein is CASNRAYQETQYF. J is TRBJ2-5 and V is TRBV5-1; possible D gene TRBD1, 6 bases. V lost 6 bases, J lost 0 bases, and 9 bases lay in between. CDR1 is SGHRS, CDR2 YFSETQ, per germline. This CDR3 has 13 amino acids.

The rearrangement links TRBV4-1 to TRBJ2-4, with D tentatively TRBD2 (6 bases). V was pared by 3 bases and J by 1 base, with 16 bases between. Germline assignment: CDR1 MGHRA and CDR2 YSYEKL. This CDR3 spans 17 amino acids. The CDR3 is CASSQDGTAFAKNIQYF. As DNA, the CDR3 is TGCGCCAGCAGCCAGGACGGGACTGCTTTCGCCAAAAACATTCAGTACTTC.

On this clone itself: Other DNA sequences in the sample encode the same CDR3. The chain recombines TRBV5-6 with TRBJ1-5; D possibly corresponds to TRBD1 (5 bases). From germline, CDR1 is SGHDT and CDR2 YYEEEE. The CDR3 is 16 amino acids. Deletions cut 2 bases from V and 2 bases from J, with 14 bases between. The CDR3 bases are TGTGCCAGCAGCTTTGGGGCGGGGGGAGGCAATCAGCCCCAGCATTTT. Translated, it gives CASSFGAGGGNQPQHF.

This rearrangement joins TRBV7-2 to TRBJ2-5, with 11 bases aligning to TRBD2. Germline assignment: CDR1 SGHTA and CDR2 FQGNSA. This CDR3 has 14 amino acids. Trimming cost V 1 base and J 11 bases; bases outside gene matches: 6. The CDR3 DNA follows: TGTGCCAGCAGCTTAGGCAGTAGCGGGAGGGCTCAGTACTTC. Protein product: CASSLGSSGRAQYF.

The rearrangement uses TRBV19 and TRBJ1-2; D uncertain. The V gene's germline CDR1 is LNHDA and CDR2 SQIVND (reference sequence). The CDR3 contains 11 residues. Trimming shortened V by 3 bases and J by 5 bases, and 4 bases separated the two germline ends. The CDR3 is CASSIMYGYTF. The CDR3 DNA reads TGTGCCAGTAGTATCATGTATGGCTACACCTTC.

This rearrangement joins TRBV6-5 to TRBJ1-1, with D tentatively TRBD1 (5 bases). The germline CDR1 and CDR2 sequences are MNHEY and SVGAGI. CDR3 length: 15 amino acids. V lost 6 bases to trimming and J lost 5 bases, with 19 bases between them. The CDR3 sequence: CASSLRGGGRTEAFF. Here the CDR3 DNA reads TGTGCCAGCAGCCTTAGGGGCGGGGGGAGGACTGAAGCTTTCTTT.

This rearrangement joins TRBV11-2 to TRBJ1-3, with D unresolved. CDR3 length: 15 amino acids. Germline V CDR1 and CDR2: SGHAT, FQNNGV. The V and J ends lost 1 base and 0 bases respectively, with 7 bases between them. CDR3: CASSLVASSGNTIYF. CDR3 bases: TGTGCCAGCAGCTTAGTAGCCAGCTCTGGAAACACCATATATTTT.

In the case of this clone: Germline and junction disagree at one end, which may indicate a read error. This chain connects TRBV7-7 to TRBJ2-2; D gene uncertain. The CDR3 is 13 amino acids. From germline, CDR1 is SSHAT and CDR2 FNYEAQ (reference sequence). Here the CDR3 reads CASSPTMTGELFF. The DNA of the CDR3 is TGTGCTAGCAGCCCTACTATGACCGGGGAGCTGTTTTTT.

A few counts support this clone. The chain combines TRBV19 with TRBJ2-5, with 10 bases lining up with TRBD2. The J segment lost 3 bases and the V segment lost 4 bases, leaving 8 bases of the junction unmatched. This CDR3 is 16 amino acids long. Germline CDR1 and CDR2: LNHDA and SQIVND (reference sequence). This CDR3 reads CASSTSLLAGKETQYF. Written as DNA, the CDR3 is TGTGCCAGTAGTACCTCCCTACTAGCGGGGAAAGAGACCCAGTACTTC.

The gene calls are TRBV5-1 and TRBJ2-3; 12 positions match TRBD2. This CDR3 contains 17 residues. With 7 bases clipped from V and 0 bases from J, the junction kept 9 bases outside the gene matches. Germline CDR1 reads SGHRS; CDR2 reads YFSETQ. The chain's CDR3 is CASAHGTSGSSTDTQYF. For the CDR3, the DNA is TGCGCCAGCGCCCACGGGACTAGCGGGTCTAGCACAGATACGCAGTATTTT.

The chain combines TRBV19 with TRBJ2-7, with 9 bases identical to TRBD1. V dropped 1 base and J dropped 3; count of bases not matched to a gene: 7. The CDR3 loop spans 16 amino acids. In germline, CDR1 is LNHDA, CDR2 SQIVND (reference sequence). The CDR3 reads CASSIASADRGYEQYF. CDR3 DNA sequence: TGTGCCAGTAGTATAGCTTCCGCGGACAGGGGCTACGAGCAGTACTTC.

Worth noting for this clone: This specimen includes other DNA sequences encoding the same CDR3. The J gene is TRBJ1-5, the V gene TRBV7-2; no firm D call. The germline V and J ends were trimmed by 0 bases and 6 bases, with 6 bases remaining between them. From germline, CDR1 is SGHTA and CDR2 FQGNSA. CDR3 length: 13 residues. The chain's CDR3 is CASSLARGQPQHF. Here the CDR3 DNA reads TGTGCCAGCAGCTTAGCTCGGGGTCAGCCCCAGCATTTT.

The chain recombines TRBV10-3 with TRBJ1-6; D gene ambiguous. Germline CDR1 reads ENHRY; CDR2 reads SYGVKD. The CDR3 loop spans 15 amino acids. V lost 8 bases and J 0 bases, leaving 11 bases between the germline ends. The DNA of the CDR3 is TGTGCCATCCACACACCCGACTCCTATAATTCACCCCTCCACTTT. Its protein product is CAIHTPDSYNSPLHF.

CDR3 nucleotide sequence: TGTGCCAGCTGTACCGGGGGGAAGGGCACCGGGGAGCTGTTTTTT. This gives the protein CASCTGGKGTGELFF. The chain couples TRBV28 to TRBJ2-2; 7 bases are shared with TRBD2. The junction had 10 bases not matched to a gene; V was cut back by 8 bases and J by 4 bases. The CDR3 extends over 15 amino acids. The V gene's germline CDR1 is MDHEN and CDR2 SYDVKM.

The genes are TRBV6-5 and TRBJ1-2; 12 positions agree with TRBD1. Per the germline V gene, CDR1 is MNHEY and CDR2 is SVGAGI. CDR3 length equals 15 residues. Unmatched junction bases numbered 6, after V lost 6 bases and J lost 4 bases. The CDR3, as DNA: TGTGCCAGCAGGAAAGGGACAGGGGGCGGCTATGGCTACACCTTC. Amino acid sequence: CASRKGTGGGYGYTF.

This chain links TRBV3-1 (or the pseudogene TRBV3-2) with TRBJ1-2; 8 positions agree with TRBD1. CDR3 length: 15 amino acids. The germline CDR1 and CDR2 sequences are LGHDT and YNNKEL (reference sequence). V lost 1 base and J lost 8; bases outside the gene matches: 9. CDR3 sequence reads: CASSQVGTGGFGYTF. DNA for the CDR3: TGTGCCAGCAGCCAAGTGGGAACAGGGGGTTTCGGCTACACCTTC.

The DNA of the CDR3 is TGCGCCAGCAGCGCAAGCGGGGGGCGATCTGGAAACACCATATATTTT. Translation: CASSASGGRSGNTIYF. The V and J genes are TRBV5-1 and TRBJ1-3, with D maybe TRBD1 (6 bases). V was shortened by 4 bases and J by 1 base, with 15 bases between the two germline ends. Germline CDR1 reads SGHRS; CDR2 reads YFSETQ. The CDR3 covers 16 residues.

Details on this clone: The junction differs from germline at one of its ends, possibly a read error. This chain uses TRBV13 with TRBJ1-1; perhaps TRBD1 as D (5 bases). CDR3 length equals 14 residues. Per the germline V gene, CDR1 is PRHDT and CDR2 is FYEKMQ (reference sequence). The CDR3 DNA reads TGTGCCAGCAGCCTAGGACATCCGAACACTGAAGCTTTCTTT. Its protein product is CASSLGHPNTEAFF.

The genes are TRBV7-9 and TRBJ2-5; perhaps TRBD1 as D (6 bases). The length of the CDR3 is 17 residues. Looked up from germline, CDR1 is SEHNR and CDR2 is FQNEAQ (reference sequence). V was cut by 7 bases and J by 5 bases, with 26 bases left in between. CDR3 in DNA: TGTGCCAGCACCAAAATTAGGTGGTCAGGGGTCCGGGAGACCCAGTACTTC. It encodes CASTKIRWSGVRETQYF.

The chain joins TRBV28 to TRBJ2-1; 13 bases are shared with TRBD2. The trim removed 4 bases at V and 5 bases at J, leaving 2 bases unmatched. CDR3 length: 15 amino acids. The germline V gene has CDR1 MDHEN and CDR2 SYDVKM. CDR3: CASSSGTSGDNEQFF. The CDR3, as DNA: TGTGCCAGCAGTTCCGGGACTAGCGGGGACAATGAGCAGTTCTTC.